Following are 30 T cell receptor beta chains from one sample sequenced in a study of beta chain features in type 1 diabetes. The study, taken as a whole, reports: Shortening that was moderate but significant affected the TCRB CDR3s of Type 1 diabetes patients in all four CD4+ subsets.

No antigen is known for these receptors. The sequenced template was cDNA made from the entire isolated RNA. The assay was immunoSEQ multiplex PCR, and TCRdb's table has in-frame clones only and misses some. Of approximately 150,000 clones listed, 13% are singletons. Sequenced: central memory CD4+ T cells from blood. These receptors were taken from a man in his late teens or twenties with type 1 diabetes.

This clone was observed a few times. The chain combines TRBV14 with TRBJ2-1; no definite D call. Trimming removed 1 base at V and 2 bases at J, with 3 bases between. This CDR3 region has 13 residues. CDR1 and CDR2 (germline): SGHDN, FVKESK. The CDR3 sequence is CASSQGTYNEQFF. CDR3 nucleotides: TGTGCCAGCAGCCAAGGGACCTACAATGAGCAGTTCTTC.

V gene TRBV30 combines with J gene TRBJ1-5; 10 bases are a match to TRBD1. Unmatched junction bases numbered 9, after V lost 1 base and J lost 9 bases. CDR1 and CDR2 (germline): GTSNPN, SVGIG (reference sequence). The CDR3 length is 15 residues. The CDR3 loop reads CAWSGGTGAFRPQHF. In nucleotides, the CDR3 is TGTGCCTGGAGTGGAGGGACAGGGGCCTTCCGGCCCCAGCATTTT. The full variable domain, rest sourced from reference TRBV30 and TRBJ1-5, is SQTIHQWPATLVQPVGSPLSLECTVEGTSNPNLYWYRQAAGRGLQLLFYSVGIGQISSEVPQNLSASRPQDRQFILSSKKLLLSDSGFYLCAWSGGTGAFRPQHFGDGTRLSIL.

The V gene is TRBV29-1, the J gene TRBJ1-1; D call uncertain. Germline loops: CDR1 SQVTM, CDR2 ANQGSEA. The CDR3 is 13 residues long. Trimming pared 4 bases from V and 0 bases from J, leaving 9 bases between. CDR3 protein: CSVVPRLNTEAFF. As DNA, the CDR3 is TGCAGCGTTGTCCCTCGATTGAACACTGAAGCTTTCTTT.

The gene calls are TRBV10-3 and TRBJ2-7, with 7 bases aligning to TRBD1. V lost 3 bases, J lost 5 bases, and 16 bases stayed unmatched. CDR1 is ENHRY, CDR2 SYGVKD, per germline. The CDR3 extends over 17 amino acids. As DNA, the CDR3 is TGTGCCATCAGTGACTCTCCCTCGACAGGGACCCCCGACGAGCAGTACTTC. Translated, it gives CAISDSPSTGTPDEQYF.

V gene TRBV7-2 combines with J gene TRBJ2-1; TRBD1 agrees at 12 bases. The germline V gene has CDR1 SGHTA and CDR2 FQGNSA. V shed 4 bases, J shed 6 bases, and the junction held 7 bases outside the gene matches. The length of the CDR3 is 16 residues. CDR3 sequence: CASSYTGQGAVNEQFF. CDR3 in DNA: TGTGCCAGCAGCTACACGGGACAGGGGGCGGTCAATGAGCAGTTCTTC.

This clone was seen a handful of times. The chain employs TRBV5-1 and TRBJ2-4, with TRBD1 matching over 7 bases. The CDR3 totals 14 residues. V shed 4 bases and J 5 bases; nucleotides not matched to a gene: 6. Germline assignment: CDR1 SGHRS and CDR2 YFSETQ. CDR3 bases: TGCGCCAGCAGCCCCGACAGGGCTGAAAACATTCAGTACTTC. Translation gives CASSPDRAENIQYF. Full variable domain (outside the CDR3, taken from reference TRBV5-1 and TRBJ2-4): KAGVTQTPRYLIKTRGQQVTLSCSPISGHRSVSWYQQTPGQGLQFLFEYFSETQRNKGNFPGRFSGRQFSNSRSEMNVSTLELGDSALYLCASSPDRAENIQYFGAGTRLSVL.

The V call is TRBV5-1, the J call TRBJ2-2, with D possibly being TRBD1 (6 bases). This CDR3 has 15 residues. V gave up 2 bases and J gave up 1 base, with 9 bases separating them. Germline-derived CDR1 and CDR2 are SGHRS and YFSETQ. DNA for the CDR3: TGCGCCAGCAGCTTTTTCAGGGGGAACACCGGGGAGCTGTTTTTT. Translation: CASSFFRGNTGELFF.

CDR3 amino acids: CASSGTGFNEQFF. CDR3 DNA: TGCGCCAGCAGTGGGACAGGGTTCAATGAGCAGTTCTTC. This chain connects TRBV10-2 to TRBJ2-1; 8 bases are shared with TRBD1. The length of the CDR3 is 13 residues. Germline CDR1 is WSHSY and CDR2 is SAAADI. Germline trimming cut 4 bases from V and 6 bases from J; bases unmatched to any gene: 2.

J is TRBJ1-2 and V is TRBV28; D is perhaps TRBD1 (5 bases). The CDR3 extends over 12 amino acids. Trimming stripped 7 bases from V and 5 bases from J, with 11 bases between. Germline V gives CDR1 MDHEN, CDR2 SYDVKM. Here the CDR3 reads CASNQGPYGYTF. The CDR3 DNA reads as TGTGCCAGCAACCAGGGTCCATATGGCTACACCTTC.

This clone was picked up a small number of times. This chain links TRBV27 with TRBJ2-3, with D unresolved. Per germline, CDR1 MNHEY and CDR2 SMNVEV (reference sequence). CDR3 length equals 11 residues. V shed 6 bases and J shed 6 bases, with 7 bases lying between them. CDR3 sequence: CASRVLDTQYF. The CDR3 region has the DNA TGTGCCAGCAGGGTTTTGGATACGCAGTATTTT.

This clone was seen repeatedly, ten times or more. V usage is TRBV6-5 and J usage is TRBJ1-1; D call uncertain. V was trimmed by 4 bases and J by 4 bases, leaving 13 bases between them. This CDR3 is 14 amino acids long. CDR1 and CDR2 from the germline V gene are MNHEY and SVGAGI. In nucleotides, the CDR3 is TGTGCCAGCAGTTTGAGGGCTGGTGGCACTGAAGCTTTCTTT. This sequence encodes CASSLRAGGTEAFF.

This clone was seen a handful of times. The chain combines TRBV30 with TRBJ1-3; weak D call: TRBD1 (5 bases). Germline CDR1 and CDR2: GTSNPN and SVGIG (reference sequence). The CDR3 length is 19 residues. V was trimmed by 0 bases and J by 0 bases, leaving 21 bases between them. The CDR3 sequence: CAWSVKTDWRDLSGNTIYF. The CDR3 DNA follows: TGTGCCTGGAGTGTAAAGACCGACTGGAGGGACCTCTCTGGAAACACCATATATTTT.

The V call is TRBV7-9, the J call TRBJ2-7, with D maybe TRBD1 (6 bases). Per germline, CDR1 SEHNR and CDR2 FQNEAQ (reference sequence). CDR3 length: 14 amino acids. Trimming took 3 bases from V and 7 from J, leaving 16 bases between them. The CDR3 sequence: CASSFTGGGLEQYF. The DNA of the CDR3 is TGTGCCAGCAGCTTTACGGGTGGGGGCCTGGAGCAGTACTTC.

The chain uses TRBV2 and TRBJ2-3; D uncertain. The V gene's germline CDR1 is SNHLY and CDR2 FYNNEI. V lost 0 bases, J lost 6 bases, and 4 bases lay in between. The CDR3 sequence is 12 residues long. CDR3 residues: CASSEAWDTQYF. CDR3 sequence (DNA): TGTGCCAGCAGTGAAGCGTGGGATACGCAGTATTTT.

This rearrangement joins TRBV5-1 to TRBJ1-6; no clear D. V shed 0 bases and J shed 9 bases, with 7 bases lying between them. Germline assignment: CDR1 SGHRS and CDR2 YFSETQ. The CDR3 has 13 residues. The CDR3 sequence is CASSLGGGSPLHF. In DNA form, the CDR3 reads TGCGCCAGCAGCTTGGGGGGAGGTTCACCCCTCCACTTT.

The J gene is TRBJ2-7, the V gene TRBV6-1, with D possibly being TRBD2 (5 bases). Germline loops: CDR1 MNHNS, CDR2 SASEGT. V gave up 1 base and J gave up 2 bases, with 9 bases separating them. The CDR3 is made up of 14 amino acids. Here the CDR3 reads CASSEEWGAYEQYF. The CDR3 nucleotides are TGTGCCAGCAGTGAAGAGTGGGGAGCCTACGAGCAGTACTTC.

This clone showed up just a few times. V and J are TRBV27 and TRBJ2-1, with 8 bases that match TRBD2. The CDR3 runs 18 residues. Per the germline V gene, CDR1 is MNHEY and CDR2 is SMNVEV (reference sequence). The V gene end was trimmed by 7 bases and the J gene end by 0 bases; junction bases not matched to a gene: 14. Written as DNA, the CDR3 is TGTGCCAGCAAACAGCTTTCTAGCGGGCCCAGCTCCTACAATGAGCAGTTCTTC. It specifies CASKQLSSGPSSYNEQFF.

The rearrangement links TRBV6-5 to TRBJ1-2; TRBD1 matches 9 bases. V trimming: 4 bases; J trimming: 5 bases; junction bases outside the gene matches: 8. Germline CDR1 and CDR2: MNHEY and SVGAGI. This CDR3 region has 15 residues. CDR3 bases: TGTGCCAGCAGTTCACCGGGACAGGGCGGGTATGGCTACACCTTC. The encoded protein is CASSSPGQGGYGYTF.

This clone showed up many times. Here the CDR3 reads CSTSTRTQETQYF. CDR3 nucleotides: TGCAGCACGAGCACCCGAACTCAAGAGACCCAGTACTTC. V gene TRBV29-1 combines with J gene TRBJ2-5; no clear D. The CDR3 extends over 13 amino acids. The germline V and J ends were trimmed by 8 bases and 2 bases, with 15 bases remaining between them. Germline lookup yields CDR1 SQVTM and CDR2 ANQGSEA.

The gene calls are TRBV6-5 and TRBJ2-7; TRBD1 aligns across 9 bases. In germline, CDR1 is MNHEY, CDR2 SVGAGI. There are 15 residues in the CDR3. V was clipped by 1 base and J by 2 bases; unmatched bases: 3. Here the CDR3 reads CASSYLRTGAYEQYF. The DNA of the CDR3 is TGTGCCAGCAGTTACTTAAGGACAGGGGCCTACGAGCAGTACTTC.

The chain carries TRBV14 and TRBJ2-1; D remains ambiguous. Trimming removed 0 bases from V and 9 bases from J, with 15 bases in between. CDR1 and CDR2 from the germline V gene are SGHDN and FVKESK. This CDR3 contains 15 residues. CDR3 region: CASSQEDQPSSEQFF. As DNA, the CDR3 is TGTGCCAGCAGCCAAGAAGATCAGCCGAGCAGTGAGCAGTTCTTC.

The chain uses TRBV15 and TRBJ1-2; TRBD1 aligns across 10 bases. V shed 3 bases and J 8 bases; nucleotides not matched to a gene: 6. CDR3 length: 14 residues. The germline CDR1 and CDR2 sequences are LNHNV and YYDKDF (reference sequence). The CDR3 spells CATSRGDRGRGYTF. As DNA, the CDR3 is TGTGCCACCAGCAGGGGGGACAGGGGACGAGGCTACACCTTC.

The chain couples TRBV18 to TRBJ2-2, with TRBD1 as a possible D gene (6 bases). Germline V lookup: CDR1 KGHSH, CDR2 LQKENI. The CDR3 totals 14 residues. Trimming removed 3 bases from V and 4 bases from J, with 9 bases in between. Written as DNA, the CDR3 is TGTGCCAGCTCACCTAGCAGGGGCACCGGGGAGCTGTTTTTT. Its translation is CASSPSRGTGELFF.

This clone was observed at least ten times. The chain combines TRBV27 with TRBJ2-7; D is perhaps TRBD2 (6 bases). The CDR3 loop spans 15 amino acids. Germline loops: CDR1 MNHEY, CDR2 SMNVEV (reference sequence). V lost 5 bases and J lost 4, with 18 bases in between. This CDR3 reads CASSRDFTNSYEQYF. The CDR3 bases are TGTGCCAGCAGTCGGGACTTCACGAACTCATACGAGCAGTACTTC.

The gene calls are TRBV7-9 and TRBJ1-4; D not resolved. The V gene's germline CDR1 is SEHNR and CDR2 FQNEAQ (reference sequence). V was shortened by 1 base and J by 5 bases, with 14 bases between the two germline ends. This CDR3 has 16 amino acids. CDR3 DNA sequence: TGTGCCAGCAGCTTAGAAATCAACAGTGAAAATGAAAAACTGTTTTTT. This translates into CASSLEINSENEKLFF.

This clone came up many times. The chain joins TRBV28 to TRBJ2-1; D gene unclear. Trimming took off 4 bases at V and 3 bases at J, with 10 bases between the two ends. This CDR3 has 14 residues. Germline V gene lookup returns CDR1 MDHEN and CDR2 SYDVKM. CDR3 nucleotide sequence: TGTGCCAGCAGTTCAAGGGTTAACTACAATGAGCAGTTCTTC. Protein product: CASSSRVNYNEQFF.

The rearrangement links TRBV7-9 to TRBJ1-1; TRBD1 aligns across 9 bases. Trimming removed 5 bases from V and 5 bases from J; junction bases left unmatched: 6. Per the germline V gene, CDR1 is SEHNR and CDR2 is FQNEAQ (reference sequence). CDR3 length: 14 residues. The CDR3 region has the DNA TGTGCCAGCAGCCAGACAGGGGGACGAACTGAAGCTTTCTTT. Translation gives CASSQTGGRTEAFF. Together with reference TRBV7-9 and TRBJ1-1, the CDR3 gives the full variable domain: DTGVSQNPRHKITKRGQNVTFRCDPISEHNRLYWYRQTLGQGPEFLTYFQNEAQLEKSRLLSDRFSAERPKGSFSTLEIQRTEQGDSAMYLCASSQTGGRTEAFFGQGTRLTVV.

This clone showed up many times. The V and J genes are TRBV2 and TRBJ2-3; D ambiguous. There are 11 residues in the CDR3. In germline, CDR1 is SNHLY, CDR2 FYNNEI. The ends were cut back, 6 bases at V and 3 bases at J, with 4 bases in the middle. The CDR3 reads CASRRTDTQYF. The CDR3, as DNA: TGTGCCAGCAGACGGACAGATACGCAGTATTTT.

This clone showed up many times. The gene calls are TRBV18 and TRBJ2-1; TRBD2 is a possible D gene (5 bases). Trimming cost V 2 bases and J 3 bases, with 8 bases left between them. Looked up from germline, CDR1 is KGHSH and CDR2 is LQKENI. The CDR3 extends over 14 amino acids. The CDR3 DNA is TGTGCCAGCTCACCAGACGGGGACTACAATGAGCAGTTCTTC. It translates to CASSPDGDYNEQFF.

The chain uses TRBV29-1 and TRBJ1-3, with 10 bases matching TRBD1. The germline V gene encodes CDR1 SQVTM and CDR2 ANQGSEA. Trimming took 4 bases from V and 2 from J; bases not matched to a gene: 8. The length of the CDR3 is 16 residues. For the CDR3, the DNA is TGCAGCGTTGCCGATGGGACAGGGGACACTGGAAACACCATATATTTT. Its protein is CSVADGTGDTGNTIYF.